Presented here are 28 T cell receptor beta chains from one specimen sequenced in a study of CD8 T cells in ankylosing spondylitis. TCRdb re-derived calls from the 5' RACE reads in MiXCR, one entry per CDR3 protein. The repertoire holds 300,000 to 350,000 distinct CDR3 sequences, with approximately 15% as singletons. Material: blood, either unsorted or a sorted T cell fraction (not recorded which). Source of these receptors: a male donor with ankylosing spondylitis or in good health (not recorded which).

Only a few counts were recorded for this clonotype. This rearrangement joins TRBV5-5 to TRBJ2-7, with 7 nucleotides matching TRBD2. Germline CDR1 and CDR2: SGHKS and YYEKEE (reference sequence). V trimming: 2 bases; J trimming: 7 bases; junction bases outside the gene matches: 12. The CDR3 has 15 residues. CDR3 sequence: CASSLGSLAVGEQYF. DNA of the CDR3: TGTGCCAGCAGCTTAGGATCCCTAGCGGTGGGGGAGCAGTACTTC.

The J gene is TRBJ1-1, the V gene TRBV7-9; 8 bases fit TRBD1. The germline gives CDR1 SEHNR, CDR2 FQNEAQ (reference sequence). V lost 5 bases and J lost 0; bases outside the gene matches: 5. There are 15 residues in the CDR3. CDR3 protein: CASSNRGQVNTEAFF. CDR3 in DNA: TGTGCCAGCAGCAACCGGGGACAGGTGAACACTGAAGCTTTCTTT.

The chain is built from TRBV27 and TRBJ2-3, with a weak D call TRBD2 (6 bases). V lost 5 bases to trimming and J lost 8 bases, with 17 bases between them. This CDR3 region has 14 residues. Germline loops: CDR1 MNHEY, CDR2 SMNVEV (reference sequence). The CDR3: CASSRDWASGTQYF. The CDR3 bases are TGTGCCAGCAGTCGGGACTGGGCCAGCGGTACGCAGTATTTT.

This rearrangement joins TRBV20-1 to TRBJ2-1, with TRBD2 matching over 7 bases. This CDR3 has 12 amino acids. V trimming: 6 bases; J trimming: 9 bases; junction bases outside the gene matches: 8. Looked up from germline, CDR1 is DFQATT and CDR2 is SNEGSKA (reference sequence). DNA for the CDR3: TGCAGTGCCTCCCGACCGGGGGGTGAGCAGTTCTTC. Its protein product is CSASRPGGEQFF.

This clonotype was counted a few times. The chain couples TRBV7-2 to TRBJ2-3; D call uncertain. CDR3 length equals 14 residues. V lost 7 bases to trimming and J lost 0 bases, with 11 bases between them. From germline, CDR1 is SGHTA and CDR2 FQGNSA. This CDR3 reads CASNYPGSTDTQYF. The DNA of the CDR3 is TGTGCCAGCAACTACCCGGGTAGCACAGATACGCAGTATTTT.

The table lists this clonotype with many counts. This rearrangement joins TRBV12-3 or TRBV12-4 to TRBJ1-2; D may be TRBD1 (6 bases). Trimming removed 6 bases at V and 8 bases at J, with 16 bases between. This CDR3 contains 13 residues. CDR3 bases: TGTGCCAGCAGCACTACAGGGTGGGGCGGCTACACCTTC. It is translated as CASSTTGWGGYTF.

This clonotype was counted a few times. The CDR3 DNA reads as TGTGCCAGCAGCTTGGAAGGGGGAGGTCCGAACTACGAGCAGTACTTC. This codes for CASSLEGGGPNYEQYF. V gene TRBV7-9 combines with J gene TRBJ2-7, with D perhaps matching TRBD1 or TRBD2 (6 bases each). This CDR3 spans 16 amino acids. The V end was cut by 3 bases, the J end by 3 bases, with 18 bases between. Germline loops: CDR1 SEHNR, CDR2 FQNEAQ (reference sequence).

The count of this clonotype is one. V usage is TRBV5-1 and J usage is TRBJ2-5; the D gene is possibly TRBD1 (6 bases). The CDR3 length is 15 residues. In germline, CDR1 is SGHRS, CDR2 YFSETQ. Trimming cost V 4 bases and J 1 base, with 14 bases left between them. CDR3 DNA sequence: TGCGCCAGCAGCCTCGGGACAAGCTTCCAAGAGACCCAGTACTTC. It is translated as CASSLGTSFQETQYF. The whole variable domain, remainder taken from reference TRBV5-1 and TRBJ2-5, is KAGVTQTPRYLIKTRGQQVTLSCSPISGHRSVSWYQQTPGQGLQFLFEYFSETQRNKGNFPGRFSGRQFSNSRSEMNVSTLELGDSALYLCASSLGTSFQETQYFGPGTRLLVL.

The rearrangement uses TRBV5-1 and TRBJ2-7; the match to TRBD1 covers 8 bases. Germline CDR1 SGHRS, CDR2 YFSETQ. With V trimmed by 4 bases and J by 6 bases, 6 bases remained unmatched. The CDR3 contains 13 residues. This CDR3 is CASSPGQGSEQYF. The CDR3 nucleotides read TGCGCCAGCAGCCCCGGACAGGGTAGCGAGCAGTACTTC.

This clonotype was counted between two and nine times. This chain joins TRBV20-1 and TRBJ1-2; TRBD1 agrees at 11 bases. Looked up from germline, CDR1 is DFQATT and CDR2 is SNEGSKA (reference sequence). V was clipped by 5 bases and J by 10 bases; unmatched bases: 9. The CDR3 is 13 amino acids. CDR3 region: CSAEDRGLHVYTF. The CDR3 DNA reads TGCAGTGCTGAGGACAGGGGGCTACACGTCTACACCTTC.

The chain couples TRBV2 to TRBJ2-4, with TRBD1 identical over 7 bases. This CDR3 has 14 amino acids. V dropped 3 bases and J dropped 9; count of bases not matched to a gene: 8. Germline loops: CDR1 SNHLY, CDR2 FYNNEI. The CDR3 nucleotides are TGTGCCAGCAGTGATAGGGTAGGGGGCATCATTCAGTACTTC. Translation: CASSDRVGGIIQYF. The full variable domain, completed using reference TRBV2 and TRBJ2-4, is EPEVTQTPSHQVTQMGQEVILRCVPISNHLYFYWYRQILGQKVEFLVSFYNNEISEKSEIFDDQFSVERPDGSNFTLKIRSTKLEDSAMYFCASSDRVGGIIQYFGAGTRLSVL.

This clonotype was detected ten times or more. The chain is built from TRBV12-3 or TRBV12-4 and TRBJ2-3, with D perhaps assigned TRBD1 or TRBD2 (5 bases each). The CDR3 spans 14 residues. The V and J ends lost 3 bases and 2 bases respectively, with 9 bases between them. The CDR3 nucleotides are TGTGCCAGCAGTTTGGGGACGGACACAGATACGCAGTATTTT. It encodes CASSLGTDTDTQYF.

This clonotype was recorded a few times. This chain connects TRBV6-1 to TRBJ2-7; 8 bases map to TRBD1. Trimming removed 6 bases from V and 1 base from J; junction bases left unmatched: 14. CDR1 is MNHNS and CDR2 is SASEGT in the germline V gene. This CDR3 region has 17 residues. The CDR3 protein is CASSGRSGGDGSYEQYF. CDR3 bases: TGTGCCAGCAGCGGCCGCTCAGGGGGCGACGGGTCCTACGAGCAGTACTTC.

The chain uses TRBV12-3 or TRBV12-4 and TRBJ2-2; D unresolved. This CDR3 contains 15 residues. Trimming shortened V by 1 base and J by 0 bases, and 6 bases separated the two germline ends. CDR3 DNA sequence: TGTGCCAGCAGTTTAGAGGTGGCGAACACCGGGGAGCTGTTTTTT. Amino acid sequence: CASSLEVANTGELFF.

The gene calls are TRBV14 and TRBJ2-3, with D unclear. V lost 3 bases, J lost 5 bases, and 3 bases lay in between. This CDR3 contains 11 residues. Germline assignment: CDR1 SGHDN and CDR2 FVKESK. CDR3 bases: TGTGCCAGCAGCCAGATAGATACGCAGTATTTT. It is translated as CASSQIDTQYF.

The chain recombines TRBV5-1 with TRBJ2-3; D assignment may be TRBD1 or TRBD2 (6 bases each). The length of the CDR3 is 13 residues. Germline CDR1 and CDR2: SGHRS and YFSETQ. V lost 5 bases to trimming and J lost 4 bases, with 11 bases between them. CDR3 amino acids: CASREGDADTQYF. CDR3 nucleotide sequence: TGCGCCAGCAGGGAGGGGGACGCAGATACGCAGTATTTT.

The V and J genes are TRBV27 and TRBJ1-1; 7 bases are shared with TRBD1. J gave up 11 bases and V 2 bases, and 11 bases lay outside the gene matches. The CDR3 totals 14 residues. Germline V CDR1 and CDR2: MNHEY, SMNVEV (reference sequence). DNA for the CDR3: TGTGCCAGCAGTTTAACCCGGGACAGTCGACGGGCTTTCTTT. It codes for CASSLTRDSRRAFF.

The chain has TRBV20-1 and TRBJ2-2; 11 nucleotides agree with TRBD2. The CDR3 is 16 amino acids. Trimming removed 3 bases from V and 3 bases from J; junction bases left unmatched: 6. Germline assignment: CDR1 DFQATT and CDR2 SNEGSKA (reference sequence). The CDR3 DNA reads as TGCAGTGCTAGCCCTAGCGGGAGGTTCGACACCGGGGAGCTGTTTTTT. The encoded protein is CSASPSGRFDTGELFF.

The chain has TRBV5-4 and TRBJ2-7; the match to TRBD1 covers 9 bases. The germline gives CDR1 SGHNT, CDR2 YYREEE (reference sequence). V dropped 3 bases and J dropped 3; count of bases not matched to a gene: 7. The CDR3 has 15 residues. Written as DNA, the CDR3 is TGTGCCAGCAGCTCGGCGGGGACAGGGCTCTACGAGCAGTACTTC. The encoded protein is CASSSAGTGLYEQYF.

The chain uses TRBV20-1 and TRBJ2-1; D is possibly TRBD2 (5 bases). The CDR3 spans 14 residues. Trimming took 3 bases from V and 6 from J, leaving 15 bases between them. The germline V gene has CDR1 DFQATT and CDR2 SNEGSKA (reference sequence). The CDR3 is CSASGDWETNEQFF. As DNA, the CDR3 is TGCAGTGCTAGTGGGGATTGGGAGACCAATGAGCAGTTCTTC.

This clonotype came up a few times. This chain links TRBV12-3 or TRBV12-4 with TRBJ2-1, with 7 bases identical to TRBD1. Losses at the gene ends were 6 bases for V and 12 bases for J; bases not matched to a gene: 8. This CDR3 has 12 residues. The CDR3 spells CASSLNRGSQFF. DNA of the CDR3: TGTGCCAGCAGCCTAAACAGGGGATCGCAGTTCTTC.

This chain joins TRBV5-5 and TRBJ2-5; TRBD2 matches at 11 bases. CDR1 and CDR2 (germline): SGHKS, YYEKEE (reference sequence). CDR3 size: 16 residues. Trimming at V came to 3 bases and at J to 0 bases, leaving 4 bases not matched to a gene. CDR3 sequence: CASSWGLAVYQETQYF. CDR3 coding DNA: TGTGCCAGCAGCTGGGGACTAGCGGTCTACCAAGAGACCCAGTACTTC.

This clonotype was recorded a few times. The chain employs TRBV15 and TRBJ2-5; 9 positions agree with TRBD1. With 0 bases clipped from V and 5 bases from J, the junction kept 7 bases outside the gene matches. The CDR3 is made up of 16 amino acids. The germline CDR1 and CDR2 sequences are LNHNV and YYDKDF (reference sequence). CDR3 loop: CATSREGGTGKETQYF. For the CDR3, the DNA is TGTGCCACCAGCAGAGAGGGGGGGACAGGGAAGGAGACCCAGTACTTC.

This clonotype was detected ten times or more. The CDR3 DNA reads TGCGCCAGCAGCCAATACGGACCTGGGGAGACCCAGTACTTC. Translating gives CASSQYGPGETQYF. The genes are TRBV4-1 and TRBJ2-5; unclear D gene. The ends were cut back, 2 bases at V and 5 bases at J, with 12 bases in the middle. Germline V gene sequence: CDR1 MGHRA, CDR2 YSYEKL. The CDR3 length is 14 residues.

This rearrangement joins TRBV20-1 to TRBJ1-6; D ambiguous. Germline V lookup: CDR1 DFQATT, CDR2 SNEGSKA (reference sequence). The CDR3 runs 14 residues. V lost 1 base and J lost 10, with 14 bases in between. CDR3 coding DNA: TGCAGTGCTAGAGTCGGCGGCTTGGGGTCACCCCTCCACTTT. Protein sequence: CSARVGGLGSPLHF.

This chain connects TRBV20-1 to TRBJ2-1; D unclear. The ends were cut back, 3 bases at V and 4 bases at J, with 10 bases in the middle. The CDR3 has 13 residues. CDR1 is DFQATT and CDR2 is SNEGSKA in the germline V gene (reference sequence). The CDR3, as DNA: TGCAGTGCTAGCCAGAATTTTTACAATGAGCAGTTCTTC. Translation gives CSASQNFYNEQFF.

The sample holds a few counts of this clonotype. CDR3: CASSATGKPIYGYTF. CDR3 sequence (DNA): TGTGCCAGCAGCGCTACAGGGAAACCGATCTATGGCTACACCTTC. This chain joins TRBV2 and TRBJ1-2; perhaps TRBD1 as D (6 bases). The CDR3 loop spans 15 amino acids. CDR1 is SNHLY and CDR2 is FYNNEI in the germline V gene. With 6 bases removed from V and 4 bases from J, the gap between germline ends came to 18 bases. The full variable domain, completed using reference TRBV2 and TRBJ1-2, is EPEVTQTPSHQVTQMGQEVILRCVPISNHLYFYWYRQILGQKVEFLVSFYNNEISEKSEIFDDQFSVERPDGSNFTLKIRSTKLEDSAMYFCASSATGKPIYGYTFGSGTRLTVV.

This clonotype was observed a handful of times. This chain links TRBV5-5 with TRBJ1-2, with 7 bases aligning to TRBD1. The CDR3 sequence is 15 residues long. CDR1 is SGHKS, CDR2 YYEKEE, per germline (reference sequence). Unmatched junction bases numbered 11, after V lost 5 bases and J lost 4 bases. CDR3 coding DNA: TGTGCCAGCAGTTACACCCCCGGGACAGCCTATGGCTACACCTTC. Its translation: CASSYTPGTAYGYTF. The full variable domain, with the rest looked up from reference TRBV5-5 and TRBJ1-2, is DAGVTQSPTHLIKTRGQQVTLRCSPISGHKSVSWYQQVLGQGPQFIFQYYEKEERGRGNFPDRFSARQFPNYSSELNVNALLLGDSALYLCASSYTPGTAYGYTFGSGTRLTVV.